Listed below are T cell receptor beta chains from one sample, sequenced in a study of read filtering for tumor transcriptome and immune sequencing. From the reads, TCRdb called clonotypes with MiXCR, one entry per CDR3 protein. The top ten hold about 35% of the sample, which has around 40,000 distinct CDR3 sequences, approximately 10% seen once. Specimen: a population of CD138-negative cells sorted from bone marrow. The receptors here all came from a donor at least 40 years old with multiple myeloma. The CDR3 runs from the conserved cysteine through the conserved F or W. Each record gives: J gene, V gene, D gene, clone size, CDR3 DNA, CDR3 protein. A D gene is named only where the DNA matches it firmly. Expanded clones get a size class; other rows say once, few or many, or leave the size out.

>TRBJ1-4|TRBV5-1|NA|many
TGCGCCAGCAGCTTGGGTACGGGGCAAGGTGAAAAACTGTTTTTT
CASSLGTGQGEKLFF
>TRBJ2-1|TRBV10-2|TRBD2|many
TGCGCCAGCAGTCGTCTAGCGGGGGAAAACAATGAGCAGTTCTTC
CASSRLAGENNEQFF
>TRBJ1-1|TRBV3-1|NA|many
TGTGCCAGCAGCCGTGGGGGGTCTGAAGCTTTCTTT
CASSRGGSEAFF
>TRBJ1-5|TRBV5-1|NA|many
TGCGCCAGCGGGGCGGGACATGGCGGCAATCAGCCCCAGCATTTT
CASGAGHGGNQPQHF
>TRBJ2-7|TRBV20-1|NA|many
TGCAGTGCCACCGACAGGCTCGGCGGGTACGAGCAGTACTTC
CSATDRLGGYEQYF
>TRBJ1-5|TRBV21-1|NA|many
TGTGCCAGCAGCAAAGCCGGAACTTGTCAAGCCCAGCATTTT
CASSKAGTCQAQHF
>TRBJ2-1|TRBV5-5|NA|many
TGTGCCAGCAGCGTTGGGCCGCTCGTTGGACGTCAGTTCTTC
CASSVGPLVGRQFF
>TRBJ1-1|TRBV7-2|NA|many
TGTGCCAGCAGCTTAGAAGGGAAGGGTTTCTTT
CASSLEGKGFF
>TRBJ2-1|TRBV7-2|NA|many
TGTGCCAGCAGCTTCGCCGGAAGTAATGAGCAGTTCTTC
CASSFAGSNEQFF
>TRBJ2-1|TRBV3-1|NA|few
TGTGCCAGCAGCGCAATTTATGGGGAACGCTCCTACAATGAGCAGTTCTTC
CASSAIYGERSYNEQFF
>TRBJ2-2|TRBV6-2/TRBV6-3|TRBD2|NA
TGTGCCAGCAGTTGGAGCCCGCTAGCGGCGGACACCGGGGAGCTGTTTTTT
CASSWSPLAADTGELFF
>TRBJ2-3|TRBV20-1|NA|many
TGCAGTGCTAGTGGGGTTACCACAGATACGCAGTATTTT
CSASGVTTDTQYF
>TRBJ2-7|TRBV2|NA|many
TGTGCCAGCAGCCAAGTAGGGTCCCAATCCTACGAGCAGTACTTC
CASSQVGSQSYEQYF
>TRBJ2-2|TRBV28|TRBD2|many
TGTGCCAGCAGTCGTGGGGGGGGGACGAACACCGGGGAGCTGTTTTTT
CASSRGGGTNTGELFF
>TRBJ1-1|TRBV6-5|NA|few
TGTGCCAGCAGCCTGGTACCATCCTTGGGGAACACTGAAGCTTTCTTT
CASSLVPSLGNTEAFF
>TRBJ2-3|TRBV20-1|TRBD2|many
TGCAGTGCTAGGCTAGCGGGGTCAGATACGCAGTATTTT
CSARLAGSDTQYF
>TRBJ2-1|TRBV5-1|TRBD1|many
TGCGCCAGCAGCCCAGGGGGCGCGGAGAATGAGCAGTCCTTC
CASSPGGAENEQSF
>TRBJ1-1|TRBV2|NA|many
TGTGCCAGCTTCCGGACCATGAACACTGAAGCTTTCTTT
CASFRTMNTEAFF
>TRBJ2-4|TRBV7-2|TRBD2|NA
TGTGCCAGCAGCTTGTTAGCGGGGGGATACGCCGAAAACATTCAGTACTTC
CASSLLAGGYAENIQYF
>TRBJ2-1|TRBV6-6|NA|few
TGTGCCAGCACCGACGGGGAGTACAATGAGCAGTTCTTC
CASTDGEYNEQFF
>TRBJ2-3|TRBV29-1|TRBD1|many
TGCAGCGTTCTCGACAGGGCCACAGATACGCAGTATTTT
CSVLDRATDTQYF
>TRBJ2-7|TRBV28|NA|many
TGTGCCAGCAGTCTGCCCCTACAGGGCAGGGACGTAGCCTACGAGCAGTACTTC
CASSLPLQGRDVAYEQYF
>TRBJ2-3|TRBV12-3/TRBV12-4|NA|many
TGTGCCAGCAGTCTCCAGGACGCCAGCACAGATACGCAGTATTTT
CASSLQDASTDTQYF
>TRBJ2-5|TRBV11-2|NA|many
TGTGCCAGCAGCTCCGGACCTTTGTACCAAGAGACCCAGTACTTC
CASSSGPLYQETQYF
>TRBJ1-1|TRBV12-3/TRBV12-4|NA|many
TGTGCCAGCAGCGGGACCTCCCCTCAAGCTTTCTTT
CASSGTSPQAFF
>TRBJ1-2|TRBV29-1|NA|few
TGCAGCGTCCGGACAGTGTCTCTAGGCTACACCTTC
CSVRTVSLGYTF
>TRBJ2-3|TRBV6-4|NA|NA
TGTGCCAGCAGTGACCGGGGGAGCACAGATACGCAGTATTTT
CASSDRGSTDTQYF
>TRBJ2-7|TRBV5-1|TRBD1|few
TGCGCCAGCAGAGCTTCTCCTCCGGGACAGGGAAGCCTGGAGCAGTACTTC
CASRASPPGQGSLEQYF
>TRBJ2-5|TRBV12-5|NA|many
TGTGCTAGTGGTTTGACGGGGGGCGAGACCCAGTACTTC
CASGLTGGETQYF
>TRBJ1-1|TRBV30|NA|many
TGTGCCTCCACGCCCAGGGCGGGATCTGAAGCTTTCTTT
CASTPRAGSEAFF
>TRBJ2-1|TRBV2|TRBD2|many
TGTGCCAGCAGTGAAGCGGGACTAGACTATGAGCAGTTCTTC
CASSEAGLDYEQFF
>TRBJ1-5|TRBV6-2/TRBV6-3|NA|many
TGTGCCAGCAGTTTTCCGAATCAGCCCCAGCATTTT
CASSFPNQPQHF
>TRBJ1-1|TRBV6-2/TRBV6-3|TRBD1|many
TGTGCCAGCATGGAAGGCAGGGGGAGCACTGAAGCTTTCTTT
CASMEGRGSTEAFF
>TRBJ2-1|TRBV20-1|NA|many
TGCAGTGCCCTTTCCTACAATGAGCAGTTCTTC
CSALSYNEQFF
>TRBJ2-5|TRBV11-3|TRBD1|few
TGTGCCAGCGACAGGGGGCCCCAAGAGACCCAGTACTTC
CASDRGPQETQYF
>TRBJ1-5|TRBV6-1|TRBD1|many
TGTGCCAGCAGTGAACGTAGACAGGGGACGGGTCAGCCCCAGCATTTT
CASSERRQGTGQPQHF
>TRBJ2-3|TRBV7-9|NA|NA
TGTGCCAGCAGTTCCGGATTTAGCACAGATACGCAGTATTTT
CASSSGFSTDTQYF
>TRBJ1-1|TRBV20-1|NA|many
TGCAGTGCTAGTTATGAGAACACTGAAGCTTTCTTT
CSASYENTEAFF
>TRBJ2-2|TRBV10-1|NA|many
TGCGCCAGCAGGAAACAGGACACCGGGGAGCTGTTTTTT
CASRKQDTGELFF
>TRBJ1-4|TRBV15|NA|many
TGTGCCACCAGCAGCGAGAGGGTATATGAAAAACTGTTTTTT
CATSSERVYEKLFF
>TRBJ2-3|TRBV5-1|NA|many
TGCGCCAGCAGCTTGGGTCGAGTCACAGATACGCAGTATTTT
CASSLGRVTDTQYF
>TRBJ2-1|TRBV11-2|TRBD2|few
TGTGCCAGCAGCTTACGCGGGGGGCCGACTAATGAGCAGTTCTTC
CASSLRGGPTNEQFF
>TRBJ2-3|TRBV7-8|NA|many
TGTGCCAGCAGCTTATTAGGGGGGGTCACAGATACGCAGTATTTT
CASSLLGGVTDTQYF
>TRBJ2-1|TRBV12-3/TRBV12-4|NA|medium-sized
TGTGCCAGCAGTTTAAGGCAGGTTCATGAGCAGTTCTTC
CASSLRQVHEQFF
>TRBJ2-5|TRBV20-1|NA|NA
TGCAGTGCTAGCCGGGGACCGCAAGAGACCCAGTACTTC
CSASRGPQETQYF
>TRBJ2-3|TRBV4-1|NA|many
TGCGCCAGCAGCCAAGTGGATTTGGGGCAGTATAGCACAGATACGCAGTATTTT
CASSQVDLGQYSTDTQYF
>TRBJ2-6|TRBV7-9|NA|many
TGTGCCAGCAGCTTACAGGGAGAGTCTGTAGCCAACGTCCTGACTTTC
CASSLQGESVANVLTF
>TRBJ2-1|TRBV7-9|NA|many
TGTGCCAGCAGCTTAGGGCAGGGTAGTGATGAGCAGTTCTTC
CASSLGQGSDEQFF
>TRBJ2-2|TRBV29-1|NA|many
TGCAGCGCCCGAGGGGGGCCCGGGGAGCTGTTTTTT
CSARGGPGELFF
>TRBJ1-5|TRBV20-1|NA|many
TGCAGTGCTAGAGAAGGGGGACATAGCAATCAGCCCCAGCATTTT
CSAREGGHSNQPQHF
>TRBJ2-3|TRBV7-3|NA|many
TGTGCCAGCAGTACGGGGGCGGGCACAGATACGCAGTATTTT
CASSTGAGTDTQYF
>TRBJ1-5|TRBV28|NA|many
TGTGCCAGCAGTTTGGACAGCCCTTATCAGCATTTT
CASSLDSPYQHF
>TRBJ2-3|TRBV7-2|NA|many
TGTGCCAGCAATCGGGACATTACAGATACGCAGTATTTT
CASNRDITDTQYF
>TRBJ2-5|TRBV7-2|TRBD2|many
TGTGCCAGCAGCTTTCGGCGGGGGGTAGGGGAGACCCAGTACTTC
CASSFRRGVGETQYF
>TRBJ2-1|TRBV12-3/TRBV12-4|NA|NA
TGTGCCGGCAGTTTCGGAGTGATCAATGAGCAGTTCTTC
CAGSFGVINEQFF
>TRBJ1-5|TRBV20-1|NA|many
TGCAGTGCTAGCGGTCAGGGAAATCAGCCCCAGCATTTT
CSASGQGNQPQHF
>TRBJ2-1|TRBV11-2|TRBD1|many
TGTGCCAGCAGCTCTCCCCGGGGGACAGGGGGCCGCAATGAGCAGTTCTTC
CASSSPRGTGGRNEQFF